The sequence of this TCR beta chain was determined in a study of blood T cell repertoires in COVID-19. Clones were sequenced by immunoSEQ multiplex PCR, and TCRdb holds only the in-frame ones, with some missing. The repertoire holds some 490,000 clones, with 88% as singletons. The recovered donors of Cohort 3 showed two negative PCRs, clearance, or symptom resolution. This clone came up a few times. In germline, CDR1 is SGHRS, CDR2 YFSETQ. Germline trimming cut 0 bases from V and 4 bases from J; bases unmatched to any gene: 0. The CDR3 runs 13 residues. This chain connects TRBV5-1 to TRBJ1-2; 7 bases are a match to TRBD1. Sample: PBMCs or T cells enriched from blood (not recorded which). The source is a woman aged 60-70 years who had recovered from COVID-19. The CDR3 DNA follows: TGCGCCAGCAGCTTGGAGGGGGCCTATGGCTACACCTTC. Its translation is CASSLEGAYGYTF.